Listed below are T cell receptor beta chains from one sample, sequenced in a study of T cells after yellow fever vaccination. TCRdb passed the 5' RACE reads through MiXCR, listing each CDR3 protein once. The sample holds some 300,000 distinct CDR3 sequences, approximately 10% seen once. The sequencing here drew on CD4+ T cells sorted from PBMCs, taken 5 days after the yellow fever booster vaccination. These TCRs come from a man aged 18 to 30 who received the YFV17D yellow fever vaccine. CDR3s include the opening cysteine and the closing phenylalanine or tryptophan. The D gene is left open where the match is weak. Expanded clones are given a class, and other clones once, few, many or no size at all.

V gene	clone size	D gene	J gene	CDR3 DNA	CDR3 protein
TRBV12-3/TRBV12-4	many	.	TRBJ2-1	TGTGCCAGCGTCCGGGGCGACCCAAACAATGAGCAGTTCTTC	CASVRGDPNNEQFF
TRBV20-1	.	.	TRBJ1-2	TGCAGTGCTAGCGCGGGACAACGAAACTATGGCTACACCTTC	CSASAGQRNYGYTF
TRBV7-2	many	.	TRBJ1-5	TGTGCCAGCAGCTTAAATTCGGATCAGCCCCAGCATTTT	CASSLNSDQPQHF
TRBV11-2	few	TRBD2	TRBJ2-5	TGTGCCAGCAGCTTGACTAGCGGGGTTAAGACCCAGTACTTC	CASSLTSGVKTQYF
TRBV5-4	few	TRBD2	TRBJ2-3	TGTGCCAGCAACCTCCGACTAGCGGGGGAGGATACGCAGTATTTT	CASNLRLAGEDTQYF
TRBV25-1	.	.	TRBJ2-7	TGTGCCAGCAGTTACGGGGGCTACGAGCAGTACTTC	CASSYGGYEQYF
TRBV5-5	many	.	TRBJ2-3	TGTGCCAGCAGCTTGGCCGCCGAAGCAGATACGCAGTATTTT	CASSLAAEADTQYF
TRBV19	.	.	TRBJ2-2	TGTGCCAGTAGTTCTCAAACGGACACCGGGGAGCTGTTTTTT	CASSSQTDTGELFF
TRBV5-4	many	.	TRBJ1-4	TGTGCCAGCAGCTTGGATAGTAGGCGGCGTCTGACCTTT	CASSLDSRRRLTF
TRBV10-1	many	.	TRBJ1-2	TGCGCCAGCAGTGAGTCCCTTCGGGATGGCTACACCTTC	CASSESLRDGYTF
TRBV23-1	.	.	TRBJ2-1	TGCGCCAGCAGTAACCGGGAGAATGAGCAGTTCTTC	CASSNRENEQFF
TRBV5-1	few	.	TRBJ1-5	TGCGCCAGCCGACAGGACGGGGGAAGCAATCAGCCCCAGCATTTT	CASRQDGGSNQPQHF
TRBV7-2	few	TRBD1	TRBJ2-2	TGTGCCAGCAGCTTGGGACAGCCAACCGGGGAGCTGTTTTTT	CASSLGQPTGELFF
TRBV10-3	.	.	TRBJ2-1	TGTGCCATCAGTGAGTCGACTCCTTCGTGGGATGAGCAGTTCTTC	CAISESTPSWDEQFF
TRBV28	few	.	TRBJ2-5	TGTGCCAGCAGGCCCCGGCAGGGAGGAAAGACCCAGTACTTC	CASRPRQGGKTQYF
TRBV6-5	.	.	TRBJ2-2	TGTGCCAGCAGTTACTACAAATCGAACACCGGGGAGCTGTTTTTT	CASSYYKSNTGELFF
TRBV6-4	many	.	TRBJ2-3	TGTGCCAGCAGCGAAGGCGGGTGGACAGATACGCAGTATTTT	CASSEGGWTDTQYF
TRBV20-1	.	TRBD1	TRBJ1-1	TGCAGTGCTAGCCAACAGGGGCGAACTGAAGCTTTCTTT	CSASQQGRTEAFF
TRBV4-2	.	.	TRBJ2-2	TGTGCCAGCAGCCGAGACGACAGCGACACCGGGGAGCTGTTTTTT	CASSRDDSDTGELFF
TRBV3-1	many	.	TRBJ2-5	TGTGCCAGCAGCCAAGGGGTTGGAGAGACCCAGTACTTC	CASSQGVGETQYF
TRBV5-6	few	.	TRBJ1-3	TGTGCCAGCAGCTTCGGACATTTCGTCCGCTCTGGAAACACCATATATTTT	CASSFGHFVRSGNTIYF
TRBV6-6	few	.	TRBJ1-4	TGTGCCAGCATCAACTCAGGAACTAATGAAAAACTGTTTTTT	CASINSGTNEKLFF